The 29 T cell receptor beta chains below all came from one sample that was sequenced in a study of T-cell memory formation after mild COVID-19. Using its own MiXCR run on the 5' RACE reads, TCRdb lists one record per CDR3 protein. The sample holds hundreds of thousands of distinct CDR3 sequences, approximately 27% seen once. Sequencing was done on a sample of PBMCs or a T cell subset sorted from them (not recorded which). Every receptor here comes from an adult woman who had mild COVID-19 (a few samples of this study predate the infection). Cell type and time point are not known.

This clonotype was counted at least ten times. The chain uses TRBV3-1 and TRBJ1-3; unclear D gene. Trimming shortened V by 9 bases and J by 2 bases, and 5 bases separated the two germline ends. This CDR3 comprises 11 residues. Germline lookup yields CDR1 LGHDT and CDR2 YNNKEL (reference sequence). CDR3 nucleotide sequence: TGTGCCAGTTCCCCTGGAAACACCATATATTTT. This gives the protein CASSPGNTIYF.

For the CDR3, the DNA is TGTGCCACCAGTGACCCTAGCGGGGACAACTCCTACGAGCAGTACTTC. Translating it yields CATSDPSGDNSYEQYF. The rearrangement links TRBV24-1 to TRBJ2-7; TRBD2 matches at 9 bases. CDR3 size: 16 residues. Germline loops: CDR1 KGHDR, CDR2 SFDVKD. V shed 4 bases, J shed 0 bases, and the junction held 6 bases outside the gene matches.

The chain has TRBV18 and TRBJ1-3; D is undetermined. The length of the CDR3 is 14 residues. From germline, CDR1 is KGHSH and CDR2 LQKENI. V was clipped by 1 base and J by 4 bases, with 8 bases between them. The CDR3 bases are TGTGCCAGCTCACCACTCCGTGAAGGAAACACCATATATTTT. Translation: CASSPLREGNTIYF.

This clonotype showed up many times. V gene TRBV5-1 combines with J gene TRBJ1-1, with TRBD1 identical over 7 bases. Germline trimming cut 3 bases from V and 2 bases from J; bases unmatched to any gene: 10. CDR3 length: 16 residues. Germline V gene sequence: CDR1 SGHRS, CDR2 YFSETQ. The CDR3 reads CASSSGQAYPNTEAFF. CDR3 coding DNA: TGCGCCAGCAGCTCAGGACAGGCCTACCCTAACACTGAAGCTTTCTTT.

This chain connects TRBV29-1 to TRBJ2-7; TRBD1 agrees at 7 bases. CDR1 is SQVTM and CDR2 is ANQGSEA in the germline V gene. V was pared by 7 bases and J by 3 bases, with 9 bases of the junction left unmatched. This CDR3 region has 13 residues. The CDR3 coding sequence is TGCAGCGCTACAGGGGCGTCAGTCTACGAGCAGTACTTC. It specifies CSATGASVYEQYF.

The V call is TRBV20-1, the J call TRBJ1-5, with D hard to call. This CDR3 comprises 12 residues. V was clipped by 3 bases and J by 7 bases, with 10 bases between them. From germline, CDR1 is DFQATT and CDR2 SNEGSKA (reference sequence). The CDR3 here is CSASPFLQPQHF. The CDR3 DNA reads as TGCAGTGCTAGCCCCTTCCTACAGCCCCAGCATTTT.

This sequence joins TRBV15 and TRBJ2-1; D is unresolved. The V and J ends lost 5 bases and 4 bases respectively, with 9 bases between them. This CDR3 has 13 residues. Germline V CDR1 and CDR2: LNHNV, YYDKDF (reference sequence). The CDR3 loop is CATSPRGYNEQFF. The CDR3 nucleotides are TGTGCCACCAGCCCCCGTGGATACAATGAGCAGTTCTTC.

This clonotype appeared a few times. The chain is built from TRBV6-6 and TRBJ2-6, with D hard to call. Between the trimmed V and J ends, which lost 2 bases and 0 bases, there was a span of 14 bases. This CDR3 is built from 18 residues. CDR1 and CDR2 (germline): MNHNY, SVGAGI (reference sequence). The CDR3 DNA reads TGTGCCAGCAGTTACCCCTCTTACGTGGACTCTGGGGCCAACGTCCTGACTTTC. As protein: CASSYPSYVDSGANVLTF.

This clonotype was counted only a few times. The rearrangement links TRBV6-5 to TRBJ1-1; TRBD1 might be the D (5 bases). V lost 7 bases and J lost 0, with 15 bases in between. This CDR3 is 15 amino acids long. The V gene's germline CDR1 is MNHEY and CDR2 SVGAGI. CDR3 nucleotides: TGTGCCAGCACCTCTAGACAGTCCTTGAACACTGAAGCTTTCTTT. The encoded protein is CASTSRQSLNTEAFF.

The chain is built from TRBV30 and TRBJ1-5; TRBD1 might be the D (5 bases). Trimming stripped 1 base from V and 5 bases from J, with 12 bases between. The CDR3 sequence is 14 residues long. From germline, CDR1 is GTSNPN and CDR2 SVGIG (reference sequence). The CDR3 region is CAWSDIQGYQPQHF. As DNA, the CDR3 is TGTGCCTGGAGTGATATTCAGGGTTATCAGCCCCAGCATTTT.

Here the CDR3 reads CASGSGGPNTGELFF. For the CDR3, the DNA is TGCGCCAGCGGAAGCGGGGGTCCGAACACCGGGGAGCTGTTTTTT. The genes are TRBV5-1 and TRBJ2-2; 8 bases are shared with TRBD2. V lost 7 bases and J lost 0; bases outside the gene matches: 5. The CDR3 consists of 15 residues. Germline V gene sequence: CDR1 SGHRS, CDR2 YFSETQ.

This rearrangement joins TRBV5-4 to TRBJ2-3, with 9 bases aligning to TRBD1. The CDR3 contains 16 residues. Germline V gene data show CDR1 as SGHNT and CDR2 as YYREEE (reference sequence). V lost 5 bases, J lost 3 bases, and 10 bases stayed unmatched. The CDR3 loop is CASRPDRGRRTDTQYF. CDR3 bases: TGTGCCAGCAGACCTGACAGGGGGAGGAGGACAGATACGCAGTATTTT. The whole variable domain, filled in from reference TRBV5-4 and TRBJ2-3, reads ETGVTQSPTHLIKTRGQQVTLRCSSQSGHNTVSWYQQALGQGPQFIFQYYREEENGRGNFPPRFSGLQFPNYSSELNVNALELDDSALYLCASRPDRGRRTDTQYFGPGTRLTVL.

The CDR3 sequence: CASSFGEVWSGSEAFF. The CDR3 bases are TGTGCCAGCAGCTTCGGTGAAGTCTGGTCAGGGTCGGAAGCTTTCTTT. This rearrangement joins TRBV7-8 to TRBJ1-1; tentatively, D is TRBD1 (5 bases). CDR1 and CDR2 (germline): SGHVS, FQNEAQ. This CDR3 is built from 16 residues. V lost 3 bases, J lost 8 bases, and 22 bases lay in between.

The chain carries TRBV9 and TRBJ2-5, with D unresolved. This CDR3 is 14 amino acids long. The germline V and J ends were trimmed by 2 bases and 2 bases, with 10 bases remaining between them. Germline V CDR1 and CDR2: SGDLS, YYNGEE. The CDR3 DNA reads TGTGCCAGCAGCGTGGTGGGCACACAAGAGACCCAGTACTTC. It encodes CASSVVGTQETQYF. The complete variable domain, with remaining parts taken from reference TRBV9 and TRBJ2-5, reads DSGVTQTPKHLITATGQRVTLRCSPRSGDLSVYWYQQSLDQGLQFLIQYYNGEERAKGNILERFSAQQFPDLHSELNLSSLELGDSALYFCASSVVGTQETQYFGPGTRLLVL.

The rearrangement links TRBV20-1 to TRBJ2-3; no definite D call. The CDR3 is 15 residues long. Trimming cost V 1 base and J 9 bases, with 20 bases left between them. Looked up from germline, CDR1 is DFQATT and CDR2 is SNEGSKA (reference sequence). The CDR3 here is CSARAPGGPPDTQYF. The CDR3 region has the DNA TGCAGTGCTAGAGCCCCGGGTGGGCCCCCCGACACGCAGTATTTT.

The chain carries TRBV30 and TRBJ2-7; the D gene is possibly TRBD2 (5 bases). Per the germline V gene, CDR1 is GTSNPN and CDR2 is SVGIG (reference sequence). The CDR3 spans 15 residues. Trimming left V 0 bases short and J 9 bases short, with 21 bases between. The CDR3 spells CAWSVTGRNALPQYF. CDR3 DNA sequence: TGTGCCTGGAGTGTAACGGGGAGAAATGCCCTACCGCAGTACTTC.

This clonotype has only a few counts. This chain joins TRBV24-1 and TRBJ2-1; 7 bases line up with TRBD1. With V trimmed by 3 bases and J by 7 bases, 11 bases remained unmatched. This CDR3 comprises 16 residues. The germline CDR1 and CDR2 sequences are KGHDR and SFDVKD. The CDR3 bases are TGTGCCACCAGTGATCGAGACAGGGACCGCAGAAATGAGCAGTTCTTC. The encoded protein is CATSDRDRDRRNEQFF.

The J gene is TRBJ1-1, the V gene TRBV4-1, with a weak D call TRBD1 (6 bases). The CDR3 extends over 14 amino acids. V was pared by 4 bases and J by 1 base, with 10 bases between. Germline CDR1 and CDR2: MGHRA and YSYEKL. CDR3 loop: CASSLWGQNTEAFF. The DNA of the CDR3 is TGCGCCAGCAGCCTGTGGGGGCAGAACACTGAAGCTTTCTTT.

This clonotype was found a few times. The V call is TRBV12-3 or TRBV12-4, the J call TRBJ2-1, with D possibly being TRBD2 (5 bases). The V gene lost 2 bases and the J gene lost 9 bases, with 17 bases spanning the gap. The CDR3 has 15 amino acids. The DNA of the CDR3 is TGTGCCAGCAGTTTACTTAGCACAAAGGCGGGTGAGCAGTTCTTC. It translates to CASSLLSTKAGEQFF.

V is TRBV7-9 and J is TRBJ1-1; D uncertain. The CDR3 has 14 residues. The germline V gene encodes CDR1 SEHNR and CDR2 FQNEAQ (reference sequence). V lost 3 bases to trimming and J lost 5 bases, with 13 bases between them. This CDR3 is CASSFWTTRTEAFF. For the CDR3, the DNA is TGTGCCAGCAGCTTTTGGACTACTCGAACTGAAGCTTTCTTT.

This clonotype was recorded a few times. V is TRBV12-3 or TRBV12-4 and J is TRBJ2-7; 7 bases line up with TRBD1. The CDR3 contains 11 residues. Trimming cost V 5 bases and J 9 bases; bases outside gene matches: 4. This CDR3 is CASSQGVAQYF. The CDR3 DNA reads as TGTGCCAGCAGTCAGGGGGTCGCGCAGTACTTC.

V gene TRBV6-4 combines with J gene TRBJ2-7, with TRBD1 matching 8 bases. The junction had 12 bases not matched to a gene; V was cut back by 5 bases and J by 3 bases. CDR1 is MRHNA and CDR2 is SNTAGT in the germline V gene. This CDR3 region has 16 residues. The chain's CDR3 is CASSYTGGGGYYEQYF. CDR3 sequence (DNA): TGTGCCAGCAGTTACACAGGGGGTGGGGGTTACTACGAGCAGTACTTC.

The CDR3 region is CASSARAGTIYNEQFF. CDR3 DNA sequence: TGTGCCAGCAGCGCTAGAGCGGGAACGATCTACAATGAGCAGTTCTTC. The rearrangement links TRBV6-2 or TRBV6-3 to TRBJ2-1; TRBD2 agrees at 7 bases. The ends lost 6 bases at V and 3 bases at J; junction bases unmatched: 11. The CDR3 runs 16 residues. Germline V gives CDR1 MNHEY, CDR2 SVGEGT.

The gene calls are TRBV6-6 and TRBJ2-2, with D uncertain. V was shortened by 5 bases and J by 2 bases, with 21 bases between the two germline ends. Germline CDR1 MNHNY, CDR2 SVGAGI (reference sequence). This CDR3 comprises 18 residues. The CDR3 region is CASSMDGLSLPNTGELFF. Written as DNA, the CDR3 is TGTGCCAGCAGTATGGACGGATTATCCCTGCCAAACACCGGGGAGCTGTTTTTT.

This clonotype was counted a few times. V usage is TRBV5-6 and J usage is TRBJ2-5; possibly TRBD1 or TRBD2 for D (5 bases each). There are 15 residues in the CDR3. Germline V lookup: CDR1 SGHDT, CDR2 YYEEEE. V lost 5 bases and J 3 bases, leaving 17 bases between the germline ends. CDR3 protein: CASRLRGGSKETQYF. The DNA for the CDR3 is TGTGCCAGCAGACTCCGTGGGGGTTCTAAAGAGACCCAGTACTTC.

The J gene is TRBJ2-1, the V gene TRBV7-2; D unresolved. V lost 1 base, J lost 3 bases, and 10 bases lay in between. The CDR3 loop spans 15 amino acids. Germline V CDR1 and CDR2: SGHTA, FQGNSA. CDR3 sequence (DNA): TGTGCCAGCAGCTTAGGCCAGGTCGACTACAATGAGCAGTTCTTC. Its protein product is CASSLGQVDYNEQFF.

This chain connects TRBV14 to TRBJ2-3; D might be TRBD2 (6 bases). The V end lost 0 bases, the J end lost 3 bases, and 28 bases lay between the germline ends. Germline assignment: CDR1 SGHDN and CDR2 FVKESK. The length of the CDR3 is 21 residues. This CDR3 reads CASSQESWLGLKDLSTDTQYF. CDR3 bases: TGTGCCAGCAGCCAAGAAAGCTGGCTAGGACTAAAGGACCTTTCTACAGATACGCAGTATTTT. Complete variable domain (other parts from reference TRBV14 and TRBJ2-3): EAGVTQFPSHSVIEKGQTVTLRCDPISGHDNLYWYRRVMGKEIKFLLHFVKESKQDESGMPNNRFLAERTGGTYSTLKVQPAELEDSGVYFCASSQESWLGLKDLSTDTQYFGPGTRLTVL.

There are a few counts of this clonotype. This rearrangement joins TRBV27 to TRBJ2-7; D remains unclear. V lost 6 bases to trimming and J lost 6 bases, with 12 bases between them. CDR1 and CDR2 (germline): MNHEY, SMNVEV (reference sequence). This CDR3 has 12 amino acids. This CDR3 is CASSLYGAEQYF. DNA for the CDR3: TGTGCCAGCAGCCTTTATGGCGCCGAGCAGTACTTC.

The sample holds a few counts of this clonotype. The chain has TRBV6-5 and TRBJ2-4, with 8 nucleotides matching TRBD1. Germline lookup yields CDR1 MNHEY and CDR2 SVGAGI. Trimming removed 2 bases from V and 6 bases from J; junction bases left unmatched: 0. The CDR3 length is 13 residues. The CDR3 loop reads CASSYGQGNIQYF. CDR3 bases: TGTGCCAGCAGTTACGGACAGGGAAACATTCAGTACTTC.